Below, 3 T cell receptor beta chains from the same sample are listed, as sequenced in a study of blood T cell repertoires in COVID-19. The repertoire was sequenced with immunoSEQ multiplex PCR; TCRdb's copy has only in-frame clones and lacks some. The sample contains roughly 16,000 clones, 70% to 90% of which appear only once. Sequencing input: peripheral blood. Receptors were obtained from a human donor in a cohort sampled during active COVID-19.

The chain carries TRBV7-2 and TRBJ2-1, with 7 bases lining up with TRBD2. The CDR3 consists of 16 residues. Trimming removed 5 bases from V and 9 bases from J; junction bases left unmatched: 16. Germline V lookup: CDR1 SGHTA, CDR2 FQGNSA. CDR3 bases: TGTGCCAGCAGCCAGTGGGCGGGAGCCCCCTTATCTGAGCAGTTCTTC. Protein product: CASSQWAGAPLSEQFF.

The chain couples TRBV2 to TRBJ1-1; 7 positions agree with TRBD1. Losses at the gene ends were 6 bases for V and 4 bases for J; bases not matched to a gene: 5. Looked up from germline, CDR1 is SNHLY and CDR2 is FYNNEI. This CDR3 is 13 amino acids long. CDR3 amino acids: CASSRQGATEAFF. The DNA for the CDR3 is TGTGCCAGCAGCAGACAGGGCGCCACTGAAGCTTTCTTT.

CDR3 sequence (DNA): TGTGCCTGGACAGGGAAGACTGAAGCTTTCTTT. Translation gives CAWTGKTEAFF. This chain joins TRBV30 and TRBJ1-1; a possible D gene is TRBD1 (5 bases). Germline loops: CDR1 GTSNPN, CDR2 SVGIG (reference sequence). V was clipped by 4 bases and J by 5 bases, with 8 bases between them. The CDR3 runs 11 residues. Filled out from reference TRBV30 and TRBJ1-1, the complete variable domain reads SQTIHQWPATLVQPVGSPLSLECTVEGTSNPNLYWYRQAAGRGLQLLFYSVGIGQISSEVPQNLSASRPQDRQFILSSKKLLLSDSGFYLCAWTGKTEAFFGQGTRLTVV.